Included here is one T cell receptor beta chain sequence, with context. This specimen comes from a study of control samples from healthy donors and cancer patients. Clones were sequenced by immunoSEQ multiplex PCR, and TCRdb holds only the in-frame ones, with some missing. The sample consists of approximately 90,000 clones, 88% of them appearing once. The TCR sequence derives from a woman between 65 and 79 years old in good health. Specimen: blood.

The CDR3: CASSQKAAGTGGEQYF. CDR3 nucleotide sequence: TGCGCCAGCAGCCAAAAGGCCGCCGGGACAGGAGGCGAGCAGTACTTC. The chain is built from TRBV4-3 and TRBJ2-7; 8 bases match TRBD1. V lost 2 bases to trimming and J lost 6 bases; unmatched junction nucleotides: 12. Germline values: CDR1 LGHNA, CDR2 YSLEER. CDR3 size: 16 residues.